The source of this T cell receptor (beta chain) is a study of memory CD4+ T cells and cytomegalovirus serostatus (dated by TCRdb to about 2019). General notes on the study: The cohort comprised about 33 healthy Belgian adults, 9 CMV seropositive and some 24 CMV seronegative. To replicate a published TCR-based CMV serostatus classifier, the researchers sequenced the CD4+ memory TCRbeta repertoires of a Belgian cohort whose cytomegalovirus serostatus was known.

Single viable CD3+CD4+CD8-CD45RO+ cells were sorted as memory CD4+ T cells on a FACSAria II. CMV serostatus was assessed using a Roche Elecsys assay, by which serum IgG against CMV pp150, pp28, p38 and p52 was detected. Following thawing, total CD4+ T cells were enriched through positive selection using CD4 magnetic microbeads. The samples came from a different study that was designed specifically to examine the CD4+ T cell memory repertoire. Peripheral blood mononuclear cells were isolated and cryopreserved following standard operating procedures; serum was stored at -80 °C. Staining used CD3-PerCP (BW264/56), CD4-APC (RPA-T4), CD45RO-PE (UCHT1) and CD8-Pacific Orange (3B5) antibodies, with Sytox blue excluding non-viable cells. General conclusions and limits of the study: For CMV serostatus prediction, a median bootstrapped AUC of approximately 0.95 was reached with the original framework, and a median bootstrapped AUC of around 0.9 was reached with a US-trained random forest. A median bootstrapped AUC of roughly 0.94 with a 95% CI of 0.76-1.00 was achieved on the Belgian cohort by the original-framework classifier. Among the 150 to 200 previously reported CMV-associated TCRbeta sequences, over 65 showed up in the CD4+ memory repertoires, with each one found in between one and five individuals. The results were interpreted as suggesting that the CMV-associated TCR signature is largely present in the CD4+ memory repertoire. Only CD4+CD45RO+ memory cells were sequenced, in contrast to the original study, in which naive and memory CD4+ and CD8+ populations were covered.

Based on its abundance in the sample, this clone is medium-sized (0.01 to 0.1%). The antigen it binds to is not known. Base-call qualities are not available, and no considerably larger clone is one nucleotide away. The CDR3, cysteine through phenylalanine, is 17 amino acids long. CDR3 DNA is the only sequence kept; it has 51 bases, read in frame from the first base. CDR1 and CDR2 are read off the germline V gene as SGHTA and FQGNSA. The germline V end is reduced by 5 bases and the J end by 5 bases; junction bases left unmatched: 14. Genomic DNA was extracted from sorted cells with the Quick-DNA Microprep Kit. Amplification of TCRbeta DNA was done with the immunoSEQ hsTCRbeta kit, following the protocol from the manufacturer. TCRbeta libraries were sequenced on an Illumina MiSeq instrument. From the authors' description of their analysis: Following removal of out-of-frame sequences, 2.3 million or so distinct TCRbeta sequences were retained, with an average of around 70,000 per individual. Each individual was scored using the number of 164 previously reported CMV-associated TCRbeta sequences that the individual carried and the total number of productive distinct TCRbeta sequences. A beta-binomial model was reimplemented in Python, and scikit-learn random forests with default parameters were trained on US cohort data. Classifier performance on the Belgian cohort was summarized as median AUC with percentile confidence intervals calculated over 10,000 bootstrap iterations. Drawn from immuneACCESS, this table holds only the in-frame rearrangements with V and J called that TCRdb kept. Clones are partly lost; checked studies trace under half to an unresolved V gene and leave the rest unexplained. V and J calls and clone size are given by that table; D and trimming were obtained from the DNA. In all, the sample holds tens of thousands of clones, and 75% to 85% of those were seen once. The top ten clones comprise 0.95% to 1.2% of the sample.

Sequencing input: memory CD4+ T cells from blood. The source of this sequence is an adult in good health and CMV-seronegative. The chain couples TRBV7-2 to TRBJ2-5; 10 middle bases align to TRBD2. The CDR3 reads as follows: CASSPTGLAAQGETQYF. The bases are TGTGCCAGCAGCCCTACCGGACTAGCGGCTCAGGGGGAGACCCAGTACTTC.